Below, 30 T cell receptor beta chains from the same sample are listed, as sequenced in a study of cytomegalovirus exposure and HLA in healthy donors listed by TCRdb under 2017. Library creation used the immunoSEQ multiplex PCR assay. This immuneACCESS table, as held by TCRdb, lists in-frame sequences with V and J called but not all clones. Of the missing ones, under half trace to an unresolved V gene in checked studies; the others have no known cause. This sample holds about 72,000 clones; less than 95% were observed only once. About 1.9% of the sample comes from the top ten. The sample comprised PBMCs. The receptors were sampled from a woman between 18 and 29 years old in good health and CMV-seropositive.

The chain uses TRBV6-4 and TRBJ2-7, with TRBD2 identical over 11 bases. Trimming at V came to 0 bases and at J to 1 base, leaving 2 bases not matched to a gene. Germline V gene data show CDR1 as MRHNA and CDR2 as SNTAGT. The CDR3 length is 16 residues. CDR3 DNA sequence: TGTGCCAGCAGTGACTCGGGACTAGCGGATTCCTACGAGCAGTACTTC. It encodes CASSDSGLADSYEQYF.

V gene TRBV19 combines with J gene TRBJ2-3, with TRBD1 as a possible D gene (6 bases). V was pared by 10 bases and J by 1 base, with 15 bases between. Germline values: CDR1 LNHDA, CDR2 SQIVND (reference sequence). CDR3 length: 14 residues. Written as DNA, the CDR3 is TGTGCCACCAGGGGTGGAAGGGGCACAGATACGCAGTATTTT. It yields the protein CATRGGRGTDTQYF.

This clone was picked up one time. V and J are TRBV19 and TRBJ2-5; the match to TRBD1 covers 7 bases. V lost 4 bases to trimming and J lost 3 bases; unmatched junction nucleotides: 17. The CDR3 runs to 18 residues. Germline V gives CDR1 LNHDA, CDR2 SQIVND (reference sequence). The chain's CDR3 is CASSTYPRTGTGKETQYF. CDR3 DNA sequence: TGTGCCAGTAGTACCTATCCAAGGACAGGTACAGGGAAAGAGACCCAGTACTTC.

This rearrangement joins TRBV2 to TRBJ1-1; the match to TRBD1 covers 7 bases. The trim removed 7 bases at V and 2 bases at J, leaving 4 bases unmatched. The V gene's germline CDR1 is SNHLY and CDR2 FYNNEI. The CDR3 sequence is 13 residues long. CDR3 protein: CASNRDSNTEAFF. CDR3 DNA sequence: TGTGCCAGCAATCGGGACAGCAACACTGAAGCTTTCTTT.

The chain joins TRBV27 to TRBJ2-1, with D perhaps matching TRBD2 (6 bases). Deletions cut 5 bases from V and 0 bases from J, with 11 bases between. In germline, CDR1 is MNHEY, CDR2 SMNVEV (reference sequence). The CDR3 is 15 amino acids. The CDR3 DNA is TGTGCCAGCAGTCTTGCGGGGCTCTCCTACAATGAGCAGTTCTTC. Its protein is CASSLAGLSYNEQFF.

J is TRBJ1-3 and V is TRBV4-1; 11 nucleotides line up with TRBD1. Germline V gives CDR1 MGHRA, CDR2 YSYEKL. J lost 3 bases, V lost 8 bases, and 9 bases had no gene match. The CDR3 spans 16 residues. CDR3 sequence: CASGTGTGGGGNTIYF. The DNA for the CDR3 is TGCGCCAGCGGCACCGGGACAGGGGGAGGTGGAAACACCATATATTTT.

This chain links TRBV5-1 with TRBJ1-3; 8 bases fit TRBD1. This CDR3 is built from 13 residues. Germline loops: CDR1 SGHRS, CDR2 YFSETQ. The V and J ends lost 4 bases and 8 bases, in that order; junction bases with no gene match: 5. CDR3 loop: CASSLGQGDTIYF. In DNA form, the CDR3 reads TGCGCCAGCAGCCTAGGACAGGGAGACACCATATATTTT.

The chain combines TRBV15 with TRBJ1-5; D is possibly TRBD1 (6 bases). Germline V lookup: CDR1 LNHNV, CDR2 YYDKDF (reference sequence). Trimming cost V 1 base and J 1 base, with 14 bases left between them. The CDR3 is 17 residues long. CDR3 DNA: TGTGCCACCAGCAGAGGGAGCCCAGGGGAGAGCAATCAGCCCCAGCATTTT. Its translation is CATSRGSPGESNQPQHF.

V gene TRBV9 combines with J gene TRBJ2-1, with D maybe TRBD2 (5 bases). Trimming cost V 4 bases and J 7 bases, with 12 bases left between them. The CDR3 is 13 residues long. Germline CDR1 and CDR2: SGDLS and YYNGEE. The CDR3 nucleotides are TGTGCCAGCAGCTCTAGCCTCCTGAATGAGCAGTTCTTC. Encoded protein: CASSSSLLNEQFF.

DNA for the CDR3: TGCAGCGTTGAAGATCTGTTGCGGGGCGCGGGGCGGCAGTTCTTC. This codes for CSVEDLLRGAGRQFF. This chain joins TRBV29-1 and TRBJ2-1; TRBD2 might be the D (6 bases). Germline V CDR1 and CDR2: SQVTM, ANQGSEA. The V end was cut by 0 bases, the J end by 12 bases, with 21 bases between. The CDR3 loop spans 15 amino acids.

This rearrangement joins TRBV30 to TRBJ2-2; 10 bases agree with TRBD2. This CDR3 contains 16 residues. Looked up from germline, CDR1 is GTSNPN and CDR2 is SVGIG (reference sequence). V was pared by 1 base and J by 2 bases, with 4 bases of the junction left unmatched. The CDR3: CAWSGLAGVNTGELFF. The DNA of the CDR3 is TGTGCCTGGAGTGGTCTAGCGGGAGTAAACACCGGGGAGCTGTTTTTT.

This chain uses TRBV9 with TRBJ2-1; 9 bases line up with TRBD2. The CDR3 extends over 16 amino acids. Germline CDR1 and CDR2: SGDLS and YYNGEE. After removal of 2 bases from V and 3 bases from J, the junction contained 6 bases not matched to a gene. CDR3 sequence reads: CASSVDPRGGYNEQFF. The CDR3 DNA follows: TGTGCCAGCAGCGTCGACCCGCGGGGGGGCTACAATGAGCAGTTCTTC.

This clone was detected only once. This chain links TRBV4-2 with TRBJ1-2; 12 bases line up with TRBD1. The CDR3 length is 15 residues. Germline V gene data show CDR1 as LGHNA and CDR2 as YNFKEQ. Trimming removed 5 bases from V and 5 bases from J; junction bases left unmatched: 6. DNA of the CDR3: TGTGCCAGCAGCAGGGACAGGGGGCTGGAATATGGCTACACCTTC. Its protein product is CASSRDRGLEYGYTF.

The V gene is TRBV6-5, the J gene TRBJ1-1; D gene ambiguous. The CDR3 is 14 amino acids. Germline assignment: CDR1 MNHEY and CDR2 SVGAGI. Trimming stripped 2 bases from V and 5 bases from J, with 12 bases between. This CDR3 is CASSYGGLRTEAFF. CDR3 coding DNA: TGTGCCAGCAGTTACGGCGGCCTACGTACTGAAGCTTTCTTT.

The chain recombines TRBV28 with TRBJ2-7, with TRBD2 matching over 8 bases. CDR1 is MDHEN, CDR2 SYDVKM, per germline. The CDR3 consists of 14 residues. Unmatched junction bases numbered 7, after V lost 5 bases and J lost 4 bases. The CDR3 here is CASSHGGGAYEQYF. The DNA of the CDR3 is TGTGCCAGCAGTCACGGGGGGGGAGCGTACGAGCAGTACTTC.

This clone was recorded once. The V call is TRBV5-1, the J call TRBJ1-2; D is unclear. V lost 3 bases, J lost 3 bases, and 18 bases lay in between. Germline lookup yields CDR1 SGHRS and CDR2 YFSETQ. This CDR3 region has 16 residues. CDR3 coding DNA: TGCGCCAGCAGCTCTGTAGGCCTGACTCTCGACTATGGCTACACCTTC. Protein sequence: CASSSVGLTLDYGYTF.

This chain uses TRBV18 with TRBJ2-1; the D is unclear. Trimming removed 0 bases from V and 4 bases from J, with 4 bases in between. The CDR3 is made up of 13 amino acids. From germline, CDR1 is KGHSH and CDR2 LQKENI. The CDR3 nucleotides are TGTGCCAGCTCACCACCGTCGTACAATGAGCAGTTCTTC. Protein product: CASSPPSYNEQFF.

V is TRBV5-4 and J is TRBJ1-1; a weak D match, TRBD1 (5 bases). CDR3 length: 13 amino acids. Germline CDR1 is SGHNT and CDR2 is YYREEE (reference sequence). The germline V and J ends were trimmed by 2 bases and 3 bases, with 8 bases remaining between them. The CDR3 DNA reads as TGTGCCAGCAGCTTCGGGACTCACACTGAAGCTTTCTTT. Translated, it gives CASSFGTHTEAFF.

The rearrangement joins TRBV5-6 to TRBJ2-7; the D gene is possibly TRBD2 (6 bases). V shed 2 bases and J shed 0 bases, with 9 bases lying between them. The CDR3 totals 14 residues. From germline, CDR1 is SGHDT and CDR2 YYEEEE. The CDR3 DNA is TGTGCCAGCAGCTTCCCTAGCGCCTCCTACGAGCAGTACTTC. Its translation: CASSFPSASYEQYF.

The chain carries TRBV2 and TRBJ2-1; no reliable D call. Between the trimmed V and J ends, which lost 5 bases and 5 bases, there was a span of 10 bases. Germline lookup yields CDR1 SNHLY and CDR2 FYNNEI. The CDR3 is 13 residues long. DNA for the CDR3: TGTGCCAGCAGTATTCTTACTAACAATGAGCAGTTCTTC. This codes for CASSILTNNEQFF.

The rearrangement joins TRBV2 to TRBJ2-3, with 7 bases that match TRBD2. This CDR3 region has 15 residues. Germline lookup yields CDR1 SNHLY and CDR2 FYNNEI. V dropped 7 bases and J dropped 2; count of bases not matched to a gene: 9. This chain's CDR3 is CASKPRGDYTDTQYF. Written as DNA, the CDR3 is TGTGCCAGCAAACCCCGAGGGGACTACACAGATACGCAGTATTTT.

The rearrangement joins TRBV6-6 to TRBJ1-3, with 7 bases lining up with TRBD1. This CDR3 has 16 amino acids. Germline CDR1 MNHNY, CDR2 SVGAGI (reference sequence). Trimming removed 5 bases from V and 0 bases from J; junction bases left unmatched: 7. The CDR3 sequence is CASSPGTVFSGNTIYF. CDR3 nucleotide sequence: TGTGCCAGCAGTCCCGGGACAGTTTTCTCTGGAAACACCATATATTTT.

This chain links TRBV6-1 with TRBJ1-2; TRBD1 might be the D (6 bases). Per the germline V gene, CDR1 is MNHNS and CDR2 is SASEGT. With 5 bases removed from V and 5 bases from J, the gap between germline ends came to 12 bases. The CDR3 length is 13 residues. As DNA, the CDR3 is TGTGCCAGCAGTTTAGGGGGAGAGTATGGCTACACCTTC. Its translation: CASSLGGEYGYTF.

The rearrangement uses TRBV2 and TRBJ2-5; TRBD2 is a possible D gene (7 bases). CDR3 size: 14 residues. The V and J ends lost 7 bases and 5 bases respectively, with 17 bases between them. Germline CDR1 reads SNHLY; CDR2 reads FYNNEI. DNA of the CDR3: TGTGCCAGCACCTCCGGGGGGAGGGGGGAGACCCAGTACTTC. This translates into CASTSGGRGETQYF.

The chain employs TRBV10-1 and TRBJ2-7; 7 positions agree with TRBD2. V was pared by 0 bases and J by 4 bases, with 3 bases of the junction left unmatched. The length of the CDR3 is 14 residues. The V gene's germline CDR1 is WNHNN and CDR2 SYGVQD (reference sequence). In DNA form, the CDR3 reads TGCGCCAGCAGTGAGTCGGGCGGGAGTTACGAGCAGTACTTC. The encoded protein is CASSESGGSYEQYF.

The V and J genes are TRBV9 and TRBJ1-5; TRBD1 is a possible D gene (6 bases). Per germline, CDR1 SGDLS and CDR2 YYNGEE. The CDR3 sequence is 15 residues long. Trimming shortened V by 6 bases and J by 0 bases, and 13 bases separated the two germline ends. The CDR3 protein is CASNCTGSSNQPQHF. The CDR3 DNA follows: TGTGCCAGCAACTGCACAGGGAGTAGCAATCAGCCCCAGCATTTT.

This chain joins TRBV7-8 and TRBJ2-1, with 12 bases matching TRBD2. CDR1 and CDR2 from the germline V gene are SGHVS and FQNEAQ. The CDR3 has 16 residues. With V trimmed by 4 bases and J by 7 bases, 8 bases remained unmatched. The CDR3 region is CASSSRLAGARNEQFF. For the CDR3, the DNA is TGTGCCAGCAGCTCCCGACTAGCGGGAGCAAGAAATGAGCAGTTCTTC.

The chain joins TRBV15 to TRBJ2-5; perhaps TRBD1 as D (5 bases). Germline V CDR1 and CDR2: LNHNV, YYDKDF (reference sequence). V was trimmed by 3 bases and J by 3 bases, leaving 14 bases between them. CDR3 length: 15 residues. DNA of the CDR3: TGTGCCACCAGCAGTGGCCTGGGCAGGGAAGAGACCCAGTACTTC. It specifies CATSSGLGREETQYF.

The chain is built from TRBV10-1 and TRBJ2-1; TRBD2 is a possible D gene (6 bases). With 3 bases removed from V and 0 bases from J, the gap between germline ends came to 9 bases. Germline V gives CDR1 WNHNN, CDR2 SYGVQD (reference sequence). The CDR3 totals 15 residues. The CDR3 sequence: CASSEAGSSYNEQFF. DNA for the CDR3: TGCGCCAGCAGTGAAGCGGGTAGCTCCTACAATGAGCAGTTCTTC.

The J gene is TRBJ1-1, the V gene TRBV6-1; D is undetermined. Germline V gene lookup returns CDR1 MNHNS and CDR2 SASEGT. V was clipped by 1 base and J by 2 bases, with 11 bases between them. The CDR3 has 15 residues. CDR3 nucleotide sequence: TGTGCCAGCAGTGAAGTGGACGAGGGCAACACTGAAGCTTTCTTT. Residues: CASSEVDEGNTEAFF.